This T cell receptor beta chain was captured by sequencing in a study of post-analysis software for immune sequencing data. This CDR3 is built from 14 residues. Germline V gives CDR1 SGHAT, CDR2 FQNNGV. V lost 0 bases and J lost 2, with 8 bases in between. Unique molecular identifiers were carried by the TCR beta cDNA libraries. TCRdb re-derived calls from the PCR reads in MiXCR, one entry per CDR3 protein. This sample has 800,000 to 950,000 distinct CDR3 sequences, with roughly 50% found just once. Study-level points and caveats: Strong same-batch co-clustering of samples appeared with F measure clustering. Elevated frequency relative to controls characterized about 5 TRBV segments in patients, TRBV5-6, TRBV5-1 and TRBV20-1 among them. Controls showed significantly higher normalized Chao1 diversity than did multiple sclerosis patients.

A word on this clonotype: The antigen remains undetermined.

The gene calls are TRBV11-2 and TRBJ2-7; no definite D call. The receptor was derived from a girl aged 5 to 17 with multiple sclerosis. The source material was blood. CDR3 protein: CASSLDASPYEQYF. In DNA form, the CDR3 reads TGTGCCAGCAGCTTAGATGCTTCTCCCTACGAGCAGTACTTC.